Sequencing of this T cell receptor beta chain was carried out in a study of cytotoxic CD8 clonotypes in ibrutinib-treated CLL (dated by TCRdb to about 2021). Background on the whole study: The cohort included around 16 treatment-naive and ten to eleven relapsed/refractory patients; some 18 were IGHV unmutated. Partial responses were observed in about 24 patients and complete responses in 2; after a median follow-up of around 64 months, remission was maintained in approximately 14 patients and progression was observed in approximately 12. Of the approximately 87 people in the trial, some 28 had longitudinal samples available. On average, each sample yielded some 250,000 productive templates and around 98,000 productive rearrangements. Cryopreserved peripheral blood mononuclear cells were obtained before treatment, at response, and at either sustained remission or disease progression. Response samples were obtained after a median of 12 months of treatment, with a range of roughly 6 to 36 months.

For TCR beta library preparation, approximately 2 micrograms of genomic DNA were isolated from cryopreserved PBMCs. Longitudinal blood samples from CLL patients on ibrutinib monotherapy were analyzed using high-throughput TCR beta sequencing. The patients took part in an open-label, single-center phase 2 trial of ibrutinib monotherapy. From the cysteine through the phenylalanine, the CDR3 covers 12 amino acids. Of the read, only the CDR3 DNA is kept; its 36 bases are in frame from base 1. Via the germline V gene (reference sequence), CDR1 is LNHDA and CDR2 SQIVND. V gives up 3 bases and J gives up 2 bases, and the segment between their germline ends measures 4 bases. The study at large found these results: Clonality rose at ibrutinib response, remained stable during sustained remission, and dropped back toward baseline at progression. Sustained-remission and progressing patients did not have matched sampling times, and lymph node repertoires were not examined. Public clonotypes were rare and either shrank or stayed stable during treatment, and the rise in clonality at ibrutinib response reflected expansion of private clonotypes. Baseline clonality exceeded that of age-matched healthy donors and correlated strongly with circulating CD8+ T-cell counts.

For this clone: It lacks a known antigen. The sample holds no much larger clone one base away, and base qualities are not on file.

The goal of deep resolution MiSeq sequencing was a depth between 1 in 1 million and 1 in 200,000 T cells, and coverage averaged 10x per clonotype. The immunoSEQ hsTCRB Kit was used to generate the TCR beta libraries. Regarding the original processing steps: ImmunoSEQ Data Assistant and ImmunoSEQ Analyzer were used for data analysis, and V, D and J genes were assigned according to IMGT definitions. Clonality, with values ranging from 0 to 1, was calculated as one minus the normalized Shannon entropy of productive rearrangement frequencies. Only overrepresented clonotypes making up at least 0.05% of each patient's repertoire were included in the public clonotype analysis. About twelve repertoires from age-matched healthy donors, obtained from immuneACCESS, served as clonality controls. TCRdb re-hosts the immuneACCESS table, in-frame sequences only. Its copies lack some clones; in the studies checked, an unresolved V gene accounts for under half of them, and the cause for the rest is not known. That table furnishes V, J and clone size, whereas the DNA furnished D and trimming. The sample table records fewer than 35,000 clones; 69% of these occur just once. Approximately 30% of the sample lies in the top ten.

The sequence is built from TRBV19 and TRBJ1-2; the D gene cannot be named for sure. The source is a human donor with chronic lymphocytic leukemia. The sample consisted of PBMCs, taken before ibrutinib treatment. The bases read TGTGCCAGTAGTATGGCAAACTATGGCTACACCTTC. Protein translation: CASSMANYGYTF.